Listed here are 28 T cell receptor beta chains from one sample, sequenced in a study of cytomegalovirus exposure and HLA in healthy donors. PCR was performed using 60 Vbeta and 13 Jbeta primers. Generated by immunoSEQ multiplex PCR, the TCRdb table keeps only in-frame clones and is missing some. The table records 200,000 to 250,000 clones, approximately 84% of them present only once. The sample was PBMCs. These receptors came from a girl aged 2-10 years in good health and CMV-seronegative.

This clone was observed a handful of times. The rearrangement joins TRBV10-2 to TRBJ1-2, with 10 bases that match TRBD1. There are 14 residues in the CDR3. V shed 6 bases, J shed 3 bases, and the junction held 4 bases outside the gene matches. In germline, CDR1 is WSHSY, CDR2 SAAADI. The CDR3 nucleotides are TGCGCCAGCAGCCCCGGGACAGGGGACTATGGCTACACCTTC. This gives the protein CASSPGTGDYGYTF.

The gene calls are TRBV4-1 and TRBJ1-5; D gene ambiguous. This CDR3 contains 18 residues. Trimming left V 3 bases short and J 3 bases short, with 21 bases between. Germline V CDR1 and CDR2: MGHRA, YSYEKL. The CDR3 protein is CASSQLDGVRVANQPQHF. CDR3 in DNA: TGCGCCAGCAGCCAGTTGGACGGGGTCCGGGTGGCCAATCAGCCCCAGCATTTT.

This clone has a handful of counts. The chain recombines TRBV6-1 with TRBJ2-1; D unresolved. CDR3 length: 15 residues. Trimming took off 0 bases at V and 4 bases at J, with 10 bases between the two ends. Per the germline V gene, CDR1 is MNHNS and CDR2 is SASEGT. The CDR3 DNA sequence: TGTGCCAGCAGTGAAGCGGCTGGAGATTACAATGAGCAGTTCTTC. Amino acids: CASSEAAGDYNEQFF.

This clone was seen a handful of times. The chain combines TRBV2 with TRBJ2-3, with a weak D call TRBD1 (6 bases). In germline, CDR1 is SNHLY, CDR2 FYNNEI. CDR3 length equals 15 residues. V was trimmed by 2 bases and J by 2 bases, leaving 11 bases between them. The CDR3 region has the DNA TGTGCCAGCAGTGAACGGACAGCCGACACAGATACGCAGTATTTT. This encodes CASSERTADTDTQYF.

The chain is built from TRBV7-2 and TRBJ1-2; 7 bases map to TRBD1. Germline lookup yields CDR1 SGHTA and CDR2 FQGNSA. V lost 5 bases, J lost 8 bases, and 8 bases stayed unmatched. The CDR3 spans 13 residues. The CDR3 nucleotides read TGTGCCAGCAGCCCCCGCGACAGGGTCGGCTACACCTTC. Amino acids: CASSPRDRVGYTF.

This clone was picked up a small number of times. CDR3 nucleotides: TGTGCCAGCAGGCGGGGTGGTCATTCGAACACTGAAGCTTTCTTT. Translating gives CASRRGGHSNTEAFF. The gene calls are TRBV11-2 and TRBJ1-1; D gene uncertain. The CDR3 spans 15 residues. Per germline, CDR1 SGHAT and CDR2 FQNNGV. The V gene lost 6 bases and the J gene lost 1 base, with 15 bases spanning the gap.

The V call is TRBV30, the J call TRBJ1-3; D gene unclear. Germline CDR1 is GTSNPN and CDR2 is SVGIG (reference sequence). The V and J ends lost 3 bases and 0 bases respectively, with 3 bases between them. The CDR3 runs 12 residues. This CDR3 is CAWRHSGNTIYF. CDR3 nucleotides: TGTGCCTGGAGACACTCTGGAAACACCATATATTTT. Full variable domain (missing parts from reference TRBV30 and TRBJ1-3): SQTIHQWPATLVQPVGSPLSLECTVEGTSNPNLYWYRQAAGRGLQLLFYSVGIGQISSEVPQNLSASRPQDRQFILSSKKLLLSDSGFYLCAWRHSGNTIYFGEGSWLTVV.

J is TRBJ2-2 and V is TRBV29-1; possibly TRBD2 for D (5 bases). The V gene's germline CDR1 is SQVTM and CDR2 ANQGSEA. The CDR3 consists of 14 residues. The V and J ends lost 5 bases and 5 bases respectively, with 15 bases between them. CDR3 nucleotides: TGCAGCGTTCGCGGCAACCGGGGAACCGGGGAGCTGTTTTTT. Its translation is CSVRGNRGTGELFF.

As DNA, the CDR3 is TGCGCCAGCAGCTTGGACGGGACAGGGGGAACCTCTGGGGCCAACGTCCTGACTTTC. Amino acids: CASSLDGTGGTSGANVLTF. The rearrangement links TRBV5-1 to TRBJ2-6, with 11 bases matching TRBD1. V was pared by 0 bases and J by 0 bases, with 5 bases of the junction left unmatched. This CDR3 is 19 amino acids long. The germline V gene has CDR1 SGHRS and CDR2 YFSETQ.

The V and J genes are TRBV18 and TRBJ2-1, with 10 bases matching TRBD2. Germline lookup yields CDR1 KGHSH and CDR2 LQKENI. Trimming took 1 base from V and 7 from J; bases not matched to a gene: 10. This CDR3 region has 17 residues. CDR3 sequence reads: CASSPLESGRAWNEQFF. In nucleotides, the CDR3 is TGTGCCAGCTCACCACTTGAAAGCGGGAGGGCCTGGAATGAGCAGTTCTTC.

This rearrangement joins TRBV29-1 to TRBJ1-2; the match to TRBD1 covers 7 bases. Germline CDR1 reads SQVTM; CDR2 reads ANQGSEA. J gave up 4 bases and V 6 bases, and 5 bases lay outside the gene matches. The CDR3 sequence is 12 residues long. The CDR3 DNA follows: TGCAGCGTCGTCGGGACAGCCTATGGCTACACCTTC. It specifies CSVVGTAYGYTF. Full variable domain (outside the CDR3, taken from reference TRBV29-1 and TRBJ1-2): SAVISQKPSRDICQRGTSLTIQCQVDSQVTMMFWYRQQPGQSLTLIATANQGSEATYESGFVIDKFPISRPNLTFSTLTVSNMSPEDSSIYLCSVVGTAYGYTFGSGTRLTVV.

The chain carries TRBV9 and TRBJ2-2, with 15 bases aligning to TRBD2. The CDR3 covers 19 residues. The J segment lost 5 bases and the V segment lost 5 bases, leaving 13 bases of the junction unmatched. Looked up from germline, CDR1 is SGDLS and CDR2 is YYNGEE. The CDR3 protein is CASRGTSGGFGIGTGELFF. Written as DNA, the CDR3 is TGTGCCAGCAGGGGGACTAGCGGGGGGTTTGGCATCGGGACCGGGGAGCTGTTTTTT.

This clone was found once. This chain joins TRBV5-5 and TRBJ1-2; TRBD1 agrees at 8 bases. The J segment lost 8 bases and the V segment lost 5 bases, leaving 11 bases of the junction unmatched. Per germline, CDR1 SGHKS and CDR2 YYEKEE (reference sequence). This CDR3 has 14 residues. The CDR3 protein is CASRPLQGAEGYTF. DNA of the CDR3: TGTGCCAGCAGGCCACTGCAGGGGGCGGAGGGCTACACCTTC.

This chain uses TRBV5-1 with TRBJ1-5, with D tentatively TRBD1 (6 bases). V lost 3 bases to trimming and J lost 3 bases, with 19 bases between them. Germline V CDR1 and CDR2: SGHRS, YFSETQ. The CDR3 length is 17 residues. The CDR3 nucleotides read TGCGCCAGCAGCTCCCCGGGGAGGGGGAAAATCAATCAGCCCCAGCATTTT. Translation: CASSSPGRGKINQPQHF.

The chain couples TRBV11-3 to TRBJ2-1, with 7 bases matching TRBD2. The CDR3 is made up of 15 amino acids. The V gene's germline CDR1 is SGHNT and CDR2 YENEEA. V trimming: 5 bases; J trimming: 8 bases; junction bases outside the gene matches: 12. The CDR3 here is CASSQKRSGGDEQFF. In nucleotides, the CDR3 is TGTGCCAGCAGCCAAAAGCGAAGTGGGGGGGATGAGCAGTTCTTC.

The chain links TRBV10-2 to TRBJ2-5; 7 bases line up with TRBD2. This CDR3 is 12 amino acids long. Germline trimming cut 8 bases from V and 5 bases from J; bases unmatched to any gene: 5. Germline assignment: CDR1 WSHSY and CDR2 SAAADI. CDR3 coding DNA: TGCGCCAGCTCGCGGGGGTGGGAGACCCAGTACTTC. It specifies CASSRGWETQYF.

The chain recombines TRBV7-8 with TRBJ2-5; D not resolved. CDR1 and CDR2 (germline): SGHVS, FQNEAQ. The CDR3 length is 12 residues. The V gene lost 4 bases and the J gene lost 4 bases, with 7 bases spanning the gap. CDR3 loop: CASSSGAETQYF. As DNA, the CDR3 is TGTGCCAGCAGCTCAGGTGCAGAGACCCAGTACTTC.

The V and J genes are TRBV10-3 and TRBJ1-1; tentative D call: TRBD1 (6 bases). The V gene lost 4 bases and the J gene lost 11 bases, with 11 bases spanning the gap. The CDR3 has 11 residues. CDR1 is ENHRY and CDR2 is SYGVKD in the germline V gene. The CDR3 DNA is TGTGCCATCAGTGGGGGGGGGCGGGCTTTCTTT. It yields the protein CAISGGGRAFF.

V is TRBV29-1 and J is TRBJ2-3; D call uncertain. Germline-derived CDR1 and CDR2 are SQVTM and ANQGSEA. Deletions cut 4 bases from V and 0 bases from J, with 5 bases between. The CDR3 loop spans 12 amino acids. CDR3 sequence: CSVGHSTDTQYF. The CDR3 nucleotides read TGCAGCGTTGGGCATAGCACAGATACGCAGTATTTT.

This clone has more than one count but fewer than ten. The CDR3 loop reads CASGTPNTGELFF. In DNA, the CDR3 is TGCGCCAGCGGGACTCCGAACACCGGGGAGCTGTTTTTT. The gene calls are TRBV10-1 and TRBJ2-2; possible D gene TRBD2, 6 bases. Germline CDR1 WNHNN, CDR2 SYGVQD (reference sequence). The CDR3 runs to 13 residues. Trimming shortened V by 8 bases and J by 0 bases, and 7 bases separated the two germline ends.

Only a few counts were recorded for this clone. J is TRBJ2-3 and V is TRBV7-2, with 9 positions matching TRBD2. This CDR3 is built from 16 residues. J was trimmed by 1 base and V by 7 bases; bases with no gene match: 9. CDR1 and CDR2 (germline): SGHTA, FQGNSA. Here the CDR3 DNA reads TGTGCCAGCAACATCAGAGCGGGGGGTGGCACAGATACGCAGTATTTT. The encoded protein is CASNIRAGGGTDTQYF. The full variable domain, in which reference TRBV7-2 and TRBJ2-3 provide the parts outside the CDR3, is GAGVSQSPSNKVTEKGKDVELRCDPISGHTALYWYRQSLGQGLEFLIYFQGNSAPDKSGLPSDRFSAERTGGSVSTLTIQRTQQEDSAVYLCASNIRAGGGTDTQYFGPGTRLTVL.

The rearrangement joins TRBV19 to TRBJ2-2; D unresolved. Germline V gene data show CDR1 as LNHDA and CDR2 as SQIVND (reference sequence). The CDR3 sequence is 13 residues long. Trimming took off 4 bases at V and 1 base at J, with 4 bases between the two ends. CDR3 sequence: CASSNQNTGELFF. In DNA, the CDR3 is TGTGCCAGTAGTAATCAGAACACCGGGGAGCTGTTTTTT.

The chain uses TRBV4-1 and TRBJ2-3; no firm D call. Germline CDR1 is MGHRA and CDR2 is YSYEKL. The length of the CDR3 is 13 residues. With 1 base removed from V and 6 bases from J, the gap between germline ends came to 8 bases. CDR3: CASSQGPQDTQYF. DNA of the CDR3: TGCGCCAGCAGCCAAGGCCCCCAGGATACGCAGTATTTT.

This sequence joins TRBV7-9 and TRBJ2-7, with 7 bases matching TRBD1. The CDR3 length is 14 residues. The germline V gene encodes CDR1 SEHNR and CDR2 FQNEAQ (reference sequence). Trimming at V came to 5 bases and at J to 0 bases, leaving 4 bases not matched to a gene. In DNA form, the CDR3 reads TGTGCCAGCAGCATGTGGACAGGCTCCTACGAGCAGTACTTC. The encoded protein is CASSMWTGSYEQYF. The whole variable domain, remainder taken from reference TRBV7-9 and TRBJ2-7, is DTGVSQNPRHKITKRGQNVTFRCDPISEHNRLYWYRQTLGQGPEFLTYFQNEAQLEKSRLLSDRFSAERPKGSFSTLEIQRTEQGDSAMYLCASSMWTGSYEQYFGPGTRLTVT.

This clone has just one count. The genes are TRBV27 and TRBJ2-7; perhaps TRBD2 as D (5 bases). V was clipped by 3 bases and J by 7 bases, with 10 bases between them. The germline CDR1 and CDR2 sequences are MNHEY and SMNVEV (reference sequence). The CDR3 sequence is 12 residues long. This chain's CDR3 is CASSFLEGEQYF. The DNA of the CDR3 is TGTGCCAGCAGTTTCTTAGAGGGAGAGCAGTACTTC.

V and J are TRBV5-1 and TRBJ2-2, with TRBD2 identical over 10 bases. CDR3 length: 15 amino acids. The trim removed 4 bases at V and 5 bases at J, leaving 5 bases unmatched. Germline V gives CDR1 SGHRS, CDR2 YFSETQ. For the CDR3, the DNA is TGCGCCAGCAGCCCCCTAGCGGGAGCTACCGGGGAGCTGTTTTTT. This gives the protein CASSPLAGATGELFF.

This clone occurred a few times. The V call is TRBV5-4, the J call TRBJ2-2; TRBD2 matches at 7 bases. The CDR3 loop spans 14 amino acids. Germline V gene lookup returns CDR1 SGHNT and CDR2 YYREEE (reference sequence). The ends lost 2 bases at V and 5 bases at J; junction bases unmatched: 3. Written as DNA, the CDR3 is TGTGCCAGCAGCTTAGCGGGATGGACCGGGGAGCTGTTTTTT. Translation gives CASSLAGWTGELFF.

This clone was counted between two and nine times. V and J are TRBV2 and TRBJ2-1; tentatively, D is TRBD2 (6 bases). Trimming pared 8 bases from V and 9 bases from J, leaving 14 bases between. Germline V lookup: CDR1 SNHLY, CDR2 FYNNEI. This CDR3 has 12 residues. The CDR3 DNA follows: TGTGCCAGCGGAGGGGATCGGGGTGAGCAGTTCTTC. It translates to CASGGDRGEQFF.